This TCR beta chain is from a study of cytomegalovirus exposure and HLA in healthy donors. General observations from the study: In a later analysis, an Asian-associated ancestry cluster reportedly showed fewer N-insertions than the approximately 610-donor mean. A later analysis associated some 16,000 TCR beta sequences with HLA alleles at a 0.05 false discovery rate. Researchers reportedly found TCR beta sequences accurately predicted most subjects' HLA-A and HLA-B alleles.

On this clone itself: Its antigen is not identified.

The CDR3 loop spans 19 amino acids. V lost 0 bases and J 4 bases, leaving 25 bases between the germline ends. The germline V gene has CDR1 GTSNPN and CDR2 SVGIG (reference sequence). PCR amplification relied on 60 Vbeta primers (plus 13 Jbeta primers). Sequenced by immunoSEQ multiplex PCR; TCRdb stores in-frame clones only, minus some. This sample has over 150,000 clones; roughly 80% occur once, and the top ten carry 2% to 3%. The specimen was PBMCs. The chain recombines TRBV30 with TRBJ1-5; weak D call: TRBD1 (5 bases). This TCR was recovered from a male donor in good health and CMV-seronegative. The CDR3 protein is CAWSVGVGPQAAGNQPQHF. The CDR3 bases are TGTGCCTGGAGTGTAGGGGTCGGGCCGCAAGCCGCTGGGAATCAGCCCCAGCATTTT.